A single sample is the source of the 25 T cell receptor beta chains below, sequenced in a study of T cell changes during pregnancy in multiple sclerosis. The data were produced by immunoSEQ multiplex PCR, yet TCRdb's version contains in-frame clones alone and is incomplete. The sample shows 90,000 to 100,000 clones, about 93% of them seen only once. The sequencing used peripheral blood, collected in the first trimester of pregnancy. These receptors were collected from a female donor with multiple sclerosis, enrolled in a pregnancy study.

This clone was seen just once. The chain links TRBV2 to TRBJ2-7; D possibly corresponds to TRBD2 (7 bases). Germline-derived CDR1 and CDR2 are SNHLY and FYNNEI. The CDR3 length is 17 residues. V lost 10 bases and J lost 7, with 32 bases in between. CDR3 in amino acids: CATQGGPWGGLWGEQYF. Here the CDR3 DNA reads TGTGCCACACAGGGAGGTCCTTGGGGGGGCCTCTGGGGAGAGCAGTACTTC. Together with reference TRBV2 and TRBJ2-7, the CDR3 gives the full variable domain: EPEVTQTPSHQVTQMGQEVILRCVPISNHLYFYWYRQILGQKVEFLVSFYNNEISEKSEIFDDQFSVERPDGSNFTLKIRSTKLEDSAMYFCATQGGPWGGLWGEQYFGPGTRLTVT.

The chain has TRBV30 and TRBJ1-6; 8 bases agree with TRBD1. Germline values: CDR1 GTSNPN, CDR2 SVGIG (reference sequence). CDR3 length: 16 amino acids. J lost 10 bases, V lost 0 bases, and 11 bases had no gene match. The CDR3 loop reads CAWSVLQGAARSPLHF. CDR3 DNA sequence: TGTGCCTGGAGTGTGCTGCAGGGGGCAGCTCGGTCACCCCTCCACTTT.

V usage is TRBV7-9 and J usage is TRBJ1-1, with D uncertain. Trimming pared 1 base from V and 4 bases from J, leaving 10 bases between. CDR3 length equals 14 residues. Germline V gene sequence: CDR1 SEHNR, CDR2 FQNEAQ (reference sequence). The CDR3 bases are TGTGCCAGCAGCTTAGTAAATTCGGGCACTGAAGCTTTCTTT. Protein sequence: CASSLVNSGTEAFF. The full variable domain, rest sourced from reference TRBV7-9 and TRBJ1-1, is DTGVSQNPRHKITKRGQNVTFRCDPISEHNRLYWYRQTLGQGPEFLTYFQNEAQLEKSRLLSDRFSAERPKGSFSTLEIQRTEQGDSAMYLCASSLVNSGTEAFFGQGTRLTVV.

V usage is TRBV7-8 and J usage is TRBJ1-2; TRBD1 matches at 8 bases. Germline values: CDR1 SGHVS, CDR2 FQNEAQ. The ends lost 0 bases at V and 5 bases at J; junction bases unmatched: 11. This CDR3 is built from 17 residues. The CDR3 loop reads CASSLAIGRGLSYGYTF. The CDR3 DNA reads as TGTGCCAGCAGCTTAGCCATCGGCAGGGGGCTTTCGTATGGCTACACCTTC.

This chain connects TRBV7-6 to TRBJ2-3, with 9 bases aligning to TRBD2. This CDR3 region has 16 residues. V lost 4 bases, J lost 0 bases, and 5 bases stayed unmatched. Germline lookup yields CDR1 SGHVS and CDR2 FNYEAQ. CDR3 residues: CASSSAGGFSTDTQYF. DNA of the CDR3: TGTGCCAGCAGCTCAGCGGGGGGTTTTAGCACAGATACGCAGTATTTT.

The CDR3 region has the DNA TGCGCCAGCAGCTTGGACGGGAATGGGGTGAACACTGAAGCTTTCTTT. Amino acid sequence: CASSLDGNGVNTEAFF. V is TRBV5-1 and J is TRBJ1-1; D remains ambiguous. The ends were cut back, 0 bases at V and 0 bases at J, with 12 bases in the middle. This CDR3 spans 16 amino acids. CDR1 and CDR2 (germline): SGHRS, YFSETQ.

This chain links TRBV7-8 with TRBJ2-2; D ambiguous. Per germline, CDR1 SGHVS and CDR2 FQNEAQ. The CDR3 runs to 13 residues. Deletions cut 5 bases from V and 4 bases from J, with 8 bases between. CDR3 nucleotide sequence: TGTGCCAGCAGCCCAGGTTTCACCGGGGAGCTGTTTTTT. It translates to CASSPGFTGELFF.

This clone occurred once. The rearrangement links TRBV7-6 to TRBJ1-1, with D possibly being TRBD1 (5 bases). Germline CDR1 and CDR2: SGHVS and FNYEAQ. The V end was cut by 5 bases, the J end by 6 bases, with 22 bases between. The CDR3 is 16 amino acids. CDR3 protein: CASSLRGGEDRAEAFF. In DNA, the CDR3 is TGTGCCAGCAGCCTCCGGGGGGGGGAGGATCGCGCTGAAGCTTTCTTT.

The chain joins TRBV4-1 to TRBJ2-7, with 7 bases aligning to TRBD2. J gave up 2 bases and V 8 bases, and 12 bases lay outside the gene matches. Germline-derived CDR1 and CDR2 are MGHRA and YSYEKL. The CDR3 runs 15 residues. Written as DNA, the CDR3 is TGCGCCAGCGGGGAGAGGGAGGGTCTAACCTACGAGCAGTACTTC. This codes for CASGEREGLTYEQYF.

V usage is TRBV5-6 and J usage is TRBJ2-5; 7 positions agree with TRBD1. The germline V gene encodes CDR1 SGHDT and CDR2 YYEEEE. Trimming at V came to 3 bases and at J to 1 base, leaving 0 bases not matched to a gene. CDR3 size: 13 residues. The CDR3 DNA reads TGTGCCAGCAGCTGGGACAGCCAAGAGACCCAGTACTTC. It encodes CASSWDSQETQYF. Full variable domain (outside the CDR3, taken from reference TRBV5-6 and TRBJ2-5): DAGVTQSPTHLIKTRGQQVTLRCSPKSGHDTVSWYQQALGQGPQFIFQYYEEEERQRGNFPDRFSGHQFPNYSSELNVNALLLGDSALYLCASSWDSQETQYFGPGTRLLVL.

The J gene is TRBJ1-5, the V gene TRBV19, with D tentatively TRBD1 (6 bases). Germline V gives CDR1 LNHDA, CDR2 SQIVND (reference sequence). Trimming shortened V by 5 bases and J by 1 base, and 12 bases separated the two germline ends. This CDR3 comprises 15 residues. DNA for the CDR3: TGTGCCAGTAGTCGAGACAGGACCAGCAATCAGCCCCAGCATTTT. Protein product: CASSRDRTSNQPQHF.

V gene TRBV6-4 combines with J gene TRBJ1-2; D might be TRBD1 (5 bases). This CDR3 contains 15 residues. Germline-derived CDR1 and CDR2 are MRHNA and SNTAGT. Trimming left V 3 bases short and J 5 bases short, with 16 bases between. CDR3 nucleotide sequence: TGTGCCAGCAGTGAGGGGGGTGAAGGTCTTTATGGCTACACCTTC. It translates to CASSEGGEGLYGYTF.

This sequence joins TRBV7-9 and TRBJ2-7; D perhaps matches TRBD2 (7 bases). This CDR3 has 17 amino acids. V lost 5 bases to trimming and J lost 6 bases, with 26 bases between them. Germline CDR1 and CDR2: SEHNR and FQNEAQ (reference sequence). Written as DNA, the CDR3 is TGTGCCAGCAGCGGGGGGGCAGATGCCCTTCCTACGGCCGAGCAGTACTTC. It is translated as CASSGGADALPTAEQYF.

The chain recombines TRBV10-3 with TRBJ1-5; 8 positions match TRBD1. After removal of 7 bases from V and 6 bases from J, the junction contained 5 bases not matched to a gene. There are 13 residues in the CDR3. Germline CDR1 reads ENHRY; CDR2 reads SYGVKD. Written as DNA, the CDR3 is TGTGCCATCACGCGAGGGACAGGTCAGCCCCAGCATTTT. This encodes CAITRGTGQPQHF.

The rearrangement uses TRBV5-1 and TRBJ1-1; D perhaps matches TRBD1 (6 bases). V was clipped by 7 bases and J by 0 bases, with 13 bases between them. Per germline, CDR1 SGHRS and CDR2 YFSETQ. The CDR3 loop spans 14 amino acids. CDR3 sequence reads: CASEKGDMNTEAFF. The CDR3 DNA is TGCGCCAGCGAGAAGGGGGACATGAACACTGAAGCTTTCTTT.

The chain couples TRBV30 to TRBJ2-5; tentatively, D is TRBD2 (7 bases). V was clipped by 0 bases and J by 2 bases, with 19 bases between them. This CDR3 has 17 amino acids. Germline-derived CDR1 and CDR2 are GTSNPN and SVGIG (reference sequence). DNA for the CDR3: TGTGCCTGGAGTGTAAGGGAAGAGGGGGGGACACAAGAGACCCAGTACTTC. Protein product: CAWSVREEGGTQETQYF.

The CDR3 DNA is TGTGCCAGCAAATCGGTACAGGGGAATTCACCCCTCCACTTT. This gives the protein CASKSVQGNSPLHF. The chain joins TRBV27 to TRBJ1-6; TRBD1 agrees at 7 bases. After removal of 7 bases from V and 7 bases from J, the junction contained 7 bases not matched to a gene. In germline, CDR1 is MNHEY, CDR2 SMNVEV (reference sequence). The CDR3 sequence is 14 residues long.

J is TRBJ1-2 and V is TRBV4-1, with 12 nucleotides matching TRBD1. V lost 5 bases to trimming and J lost 4 bases; unmatched junction nucleotides: 11. The CDR3 consists of 17 residues. The germline V gene encodes CDR1 MGHRA and CDR2 YSYEKL. This CDR3 is CASSFGTGGITAYGYTF. CDR3 sequence (DNA): TGCGCCAGCAGCTTCGGGACAGGGGGCATAACGGCCTATGGCTACACCTTC.

The gene calls are TRBV13 and TRBJ2-1; 10 bases map to TRBD1. Germline CDR1 is PRHDT and CDR2 is FYEKMQ (reference sequence). The trim removed 5 bases at V and 5 bases at J, leaving 18 bases unmatched. The CDR3 extends over 19 amino acids. The CDR3 reads CASSGGTGERGYPNNEQFF. In DNA form, the CDR3 reads TGTGCCAGCAGCGGGGGGACAGGGGAGAGAGGATACCCCAACAATGAGCAGTTCTTC. The whole variable domain, remainder taken from reference TRBV13 and TRBJ2-1, is AAGVIQSPRHLIKEKRETATLKCYPIPRHDTVYWYQQGPGQDPQFLISFYEKMQSDKGSIPDRFSAQQFSDYHSELNMSSLELGDSALYFCASSGGTGERGYPNNEQFFGPGTRLTVL.

The table lists this clone with a few counts. The chain couples TRBV18 to TRBJ1-2; tentatively, D is TRBD1 (6 bases). Trimming pared 3 bases from V and 1 base from J, leaving 6 bases between. Germline CDR1 is KGHSH and CDR2 is LQKENI. There are 13 residues in the CDR3. The CDR3 loop is CASSPDSNYGYTF. The CDR3 nucleotides read TGTGCCAGCTCACCGGACAGTAACTATGGCTACACCTTC.

In nucleotides, the CDR3 is TGCGCCAGCAGGGGTAGCGGGGGGACCGGTGAGCAGTTCTTC. This gives the protein CASRGSGGTGEQFF. The chain carries TRBV4-1 and TRBJ2-1; 10 bases align to TRBD2. Germline V gene sequence: CDR1 MGHRA, CDR2 YSYEKL. The junction had 8 bases not matched to a gene; V was cut back by 6 bases and J by 9 bases. CDR3 length equals 14 residues.

This clone was counted only a few times. The chain couples TRBV6-6 to TRBJ2-1; 10 nucleotides line up with TRBD2. The CDR3 runs to 16 residues. Germline values: CDR1 MNHNY, CDR2 SVGAGI (reference sequence). V trimming: 6 bases; J trimming: 3 bases; junction bases outside the gene matches: 8. The DNA for the CDR3 is TGTGCCAGCAGCAGTCAGCGGGGGGGTTTCTACAATGAGCAGTTCTTC. This gives the protein CASSSQRGGFYNEQFF.

The V gene is TRBV9, the J gene TRBJ2-6, with TRBD1 matching over 10 bases. In germline, CDR1 is SGDLS, CDR2 YYNGEE. J lost 3 bases, V lost 3 bases, and 3 bases had no gene match. CDR3 length: 16 amino acids. This CDR3 reads CASSGTGGVGANVLTF. CDR3 DNA sequence: TGTGCCAGCAGCGGGACAGGGGGTGTTGGGGCCAACGTCCTGACTTTC. Drawing the rest from reference TRBV9 and TRBJ2-6, the complete variable domain is DSGVTQTPKHLITATGQRVTLRCSPRSGDLSVYWYQQSLDQGLQFLIQYYNGEERAKGNILERFSAQQFPDLHSELNLSSLELGDSALYFCASSGTGGVGANVLTFGAGSRLTVL.

This chain joins TRBV5-1 and TRBJ2-7; TRBD1 agrees at 8 bases. With V trimmed by 4 bases and J by 4 bases, 4 bases remained unmatched. CDR3 length equals 13 residues. Germline values: CDR1 SGHRS, CDR2 YFSETQ. CDR3 loop: CASSAGGFYEQYF. CDR3 DNA: TGCGCCAGCAGCGCAGGGGGCTTTTACGAGCAGTACTTC.

The chain has TRBV7-2 and TRBJ1-1; D is unclear. Germline CDR1 SGHTA, CDR2 FQGNSA. The CDR3 is 13 residues long. V was shortened by 5 bases and J by 6 bases, with 13 bases between the two germline ends. The CDR3 sequence: CASSTRRHAEAFF. CDR3 coding DNA: TGTGCCAGCAGCACCAGGAGGCACGCTGAAGCTTTCTTT.